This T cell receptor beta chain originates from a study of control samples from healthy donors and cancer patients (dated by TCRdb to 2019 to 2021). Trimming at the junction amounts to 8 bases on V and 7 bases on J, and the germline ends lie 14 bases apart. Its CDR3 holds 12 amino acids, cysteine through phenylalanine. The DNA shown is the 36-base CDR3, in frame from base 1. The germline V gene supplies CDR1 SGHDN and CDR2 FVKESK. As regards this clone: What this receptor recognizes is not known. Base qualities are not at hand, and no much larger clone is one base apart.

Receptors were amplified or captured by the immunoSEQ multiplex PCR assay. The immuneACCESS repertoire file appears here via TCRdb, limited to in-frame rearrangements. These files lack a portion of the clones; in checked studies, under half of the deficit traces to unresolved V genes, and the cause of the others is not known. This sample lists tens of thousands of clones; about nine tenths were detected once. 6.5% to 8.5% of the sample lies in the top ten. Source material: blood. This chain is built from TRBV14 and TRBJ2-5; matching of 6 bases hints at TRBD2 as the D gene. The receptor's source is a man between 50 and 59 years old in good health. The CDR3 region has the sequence CASGHGGRTQYF. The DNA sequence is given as TGTGCCAGCGGACACGGGGGAAGGACCCAGTACTTC. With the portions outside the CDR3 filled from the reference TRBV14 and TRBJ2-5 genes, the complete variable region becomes EAGVTQFPSHSVIEKGQTVTLRCDPISGHDNLYWYRRVMGKEIKFLLHFVKESKQDESGMPNNRFLAERTGGTYSTLKVQPAELEDSGVYFCASGHGGRTQYFGPGTRLLVL.